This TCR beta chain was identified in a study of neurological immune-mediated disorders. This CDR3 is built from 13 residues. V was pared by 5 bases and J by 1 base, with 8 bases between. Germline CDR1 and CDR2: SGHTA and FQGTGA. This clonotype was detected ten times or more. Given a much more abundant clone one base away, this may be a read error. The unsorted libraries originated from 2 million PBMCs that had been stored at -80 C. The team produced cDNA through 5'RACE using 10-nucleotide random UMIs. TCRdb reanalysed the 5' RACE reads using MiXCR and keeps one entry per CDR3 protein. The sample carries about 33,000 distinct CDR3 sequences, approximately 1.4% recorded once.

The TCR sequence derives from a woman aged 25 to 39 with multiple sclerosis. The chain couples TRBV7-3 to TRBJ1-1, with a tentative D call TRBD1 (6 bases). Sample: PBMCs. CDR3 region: CASSPQGNTEAFF. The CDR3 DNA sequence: TGTGCCAGCAGCCCACAGGGGAACACTGAAGCTTTCTTT.